This entry lists 25 T cell receptor beta chains sequenced from one sample in a study of T cell clones after liver transplantation. TCRdb's table, derived via immunoSEQ multiplex PCR, lists solely in-frame clones and lacks some. The table has more than 100,000 clones, around four fifths seen once. The sample was CD4+ T cells from blood, taken approximately 43 months after liver transplant. Source of these receptors: a human patient who received a liver transplant. Some T cells may be transferred from the graft donor.

The chain uses TRBV11-1 and TRBJ2-3; unclear D gene. Looked up from germline, CDR1 is SGHAT and CDR2 is FQDESV (reference sequence). Deletions cut 4 bases from V and 2 bases from J, with 10 bases between. The CDR3 is 14 residues long. In DNA, the CDR3 is TGTGCCAGCAGCTCTTCCAGCGCCACAGATACGCAGTATTTT. Translating gives CASSSSSATDTQYF.

The chain employs TRBV19 and TRBJ1-2, with TRBD1 matching over 12 bases. The CDR3 spans 16 residues. The V gene's germline CDR1 is LNHDA and CDR2 SQIVND (reference sequence). V trimming: 3 bases; J trimming: 5 bases; junction bases outside the gene matches: 7. CDR3 region: CASSIRGQGAAYGYTF. The CDR3 region has the DNA TGTGCCAGTAGTATCCGGGGACAGGGGGCGGCTTATGGCTACACCTTC.

V and J are TRBV28 and TRBJ1-1; possibly TRBD1 for D (5 bases). The CDR3 runs to 15 residues. The V and J ends lost 5 bases and 6 bases respectively, with 19 bases between them. Germline CDR1 is MDHEN and CDR2 is SYDVKM. The CDR3 sequence: CASSRGNSRNPEAFF. The CDR3, as DNA: TGTGCCAGCAGTCGGGGGAATTCGAGGAATCCTGAAGCTTTCTTT.

The chain combines TRBV6-6 with TRBJ2-7; D is unclear. Germline V gene lookup returns CDR1 MNHNY and CDR2 SVGAGI (reference sequence). V was shortened by 2 bases and J by 4 bases, with 15 bases between the two germline ends. The CDR3 covers 15 residues. CDR3 nucleotide sequence: TGTGCCAGCAGTTACGGGCCAGGATCTGCTTACGAGCAGTACTTC. Translation: CASSYGPGSAYEQYF.

The CDR3 loop reads CASSFSGYEQYF. The DNA of the CDR3 is TGTGCCAGCAGCTTTTCAGGATACGAGCAGTACTTC. V and J are TRBV11-2 and TRBJ2-7; D is uncertain. Germline values: CDR1 SGHAT, CDR2 FQNNGV. The CDR3 totals 12 residues. The V and J ends lost 3 bases and 4 bases respectively, with 7 bases between them.

The rearrangement links TRBV7-9 to TRBJ2-2, with D perhaps TRBD2 (7 bases). V was pared by 5 bases and J by 4 bases, with 17 bases between. CDR1 SEHNR and CDR2 FQNEAQ come from the germline V gene (reference sequence). This CDR3 has 16 residues. CDR3 coding DNA: TGTGCCAGCAGCCCCCGGGGGGCCAGGGGCACCGGGGAGCTGTTTTTT. It specifies CASSPRGARGTGELFF.

The V gene is TRBV9, the J gene TRBJ2-2; 8 bases align to TRBD2. The CDR3 covers 17 residues. V trimming: 2 bases; J trimming: 5 bases; junction bases outside the gene matches: 11. CDR1 is SGDLS, CDR2 YYNGEE, per germline. CDR3 sequence: CASSVQSGRLGTGELFF. DNA for the CDR3: TGTGCCAGCAGCGTCCAAAGCGGGAGATTAGGGACCGGGGAGCTGTTTTTT.

The chain has TRBV20-1 and TRBJ2-7, with D unclear. CDR1 is DFQATT and CDR2 is SNEGSKA in the germline V gene (reference sequence). V lost 5 bases and J lost 3, with 8 bases in between. The CDR3 runs 11 residues. The CDR3 region has the DNA TGCAGTGCTTATCAGAACTACGAGCAGTACTTC. Translation: CSAYQNYEQYF.

This chain connects TRBV7-8 to TRBJ2-1; D is possibly TRBD2 (6 bases). Germline V gene lookup returns CDR1 SGHVS and CDR2 FQNEAQ. The CDR3 is 17 residues long. V was cut by 0 bases and J by 4 bases, with 16 bases left in between. CDR3 region: CASSLARRGTRYNEQFF. CDR3 nucleotide sequence: TGTGCCAGCAGCTTAGCACGTCGCGGGACTCGTTACAATGAGCAGTTCTTC.

The chain uses TRBV6-1 and TRBJ1-3, with TRBD1 matching 7 bases. V shed 2 bases and J 2 bases; nucleotides not matched to a gene: 6. The CDR3 loop spans 16 amino acids. Germline V gene sequence: CDR1 MNHNS, CDR2 SASEGT. CDR3 sequence reads: CASSEPEGAPGNTIYF. The CDR3 DNA reads TGTGCCAGCAGTGAACCTGAGGGGGCGCCTGGAAACACCATATATTTT.

V is TRBV28 and J is TRBJ2-1; 14 nucleotides agree with TRBD2. This CDR3 contains 18 residues. Germline-derived CDR1 and CDR2 are MDHEN and SYDVKM. V lost 5 bases, J lost 7 bases, and 13 bases stayed unmatched. CDR3 DNA sequence: TGTGCCAGCAGTCCTTCGGCAGGGGGACTAGCGGGAGTAAATGAGCAGTTCTTC. Encoded protein: CASSPSAGGLAGVNEQFF.

V and J are TRBV4-1 and TRBJ2-7; 8 bases align to TRBD1. The CDR3 runs 15 residues. J lost 2 bases, V lost 4 bases, and 7 bases had no gene match. Germline values: CDR1 MGHRA, CDR2 YSYEKL. The CDR3, as DNA: TGCGCCAGCAGCCGCCTCGACAGGGGTCCCTACGAGCAGTACTTC. Protein: CASSRLDRGPYEQYF.

The genes are TRBV6-6 and TRBJ1-3; 9 nucleotides line up with TRBD1. Germline V gene data show CDR1 as MNHNY and CDR2 as SVGAGI (reference sequence). CDR3 length equals 14 residues. V lost 5 bases and J lost 8; bases outside the gene matches: 7. The CDR3 is CASSATQGAYTIYF. The DNA of the CDR3 is TGTGCCAGCAGTGCGACACAGGGGGCCTACACCATATATTTT.

V is TRBV4-1 and J is TRBJ1-2, with D possibly TRBD1 on 5 matching bases. CDR3 length equals 13 residues. Germline lookup yields CDR1 MGHRA and CDR2 YSYEKL. Deletions cut 4 bases from V and 3 bases from J, with 9 bases between. The CDR3 protein is CASSLDSHYGYTF. The CDR3 region has the DNA TGCGCCAGCAGCCTCGACAGCCACTATGGCTACACCTTC.

This chain links TRBV14 with TRBJ1-2, with D hard to call. The V end lost 0 bases, the J end lost 4 bases, and 9 bases lay between the germline ends. Germline V gene sequence: CDR1 SGHDN, CDR2 FVKESK. This CDR3 has 14 amino acids. CDR3 nucleotides: TGTGCCAGCAGCCAAGATGAAGCAGCCTATGGCTACACCTTC. This gives the protein CASSQDEAAYGYTF. Complete variable domain (other parts from reference TRBV14 and TRBJ1-2): EAGVTQFPSHSVIEKGQTVTLRCDPISGHDNLYWYRRVMGKEIKFLLHFVKESKQDESGMPNNRFLAERTGGTYSTLKVQPAELEDSGVYFCASSQDEAAYGYTFGSGTRLTVV.

The chain links TRBV5-4 to TRBJ2-5, with 10 bases fitting TRBD2. V was clipped by 4 bases and J by 5 bases; unmatched bases: 14. The CDR3 length is 17 residues. From germline, CDR1 is SGHNT and CDR2 YYREEE (reference sequence). The CDR3, as DNA: TGTGCCAGCAGCCTCGACCCTATAGCGGGAGGCGGGGAGACCCAGTACTTC. Its protein is CASSLDPIAGGGETQYF.

The chain combines TRBV19 with TRBJ1-1, with D uncertain. Germline-derived CDR1 and CDR2 are LNHDA and SQIVND (reference sequence). The CDR3 consists of 13 residues. V gave up 2 bases and J gave up 2 bases, with 6 bases separating them. DNA of the CDR3: TGTGCCAGTAGTATATGGGATAACACTGAAGCTTTCTTT. It yields the protein CASSIWDNTEAFF.

As to this clone: This sequence may be a read error, since a much larger clone differs from it by one base. The chain couples TRBV2 to TRBJ1-5; D is unresolved. V gave up 7 bases and J gave up 1 base, with 17 bases separating them. Germline CDR1 and CDR2: SNHLY and FYNNEI. This CDR3 region has 16 residues. This CDR3 reads CASNPVVGWSNQPQHF. The CDR3 bases are TGTGCCAGCAACCCTGTGGTGGGCTGGAGCAATCAGCCCCAGCATTTT.

V usage is TRBV18 and J usage is TRBJ1-3, with D possibly matching TRBD1 (5 bases). The CDR3 extends over 15 amino acids. Germline lookup yields CDR1 KGHSH and CDR2 LQKENI. V lost 1 base, J lost 0 bases, and 7 bases lay in between. The chain's CDR3 is CASSPRQSSGNTIYF. The CDR3 bases are TGTGCCAGCTCACCACGACAGAGCTCTGGAAACACCATATATTTT. Combining the CDR3 with reference TRBV18 and TRBJ1-3 gives the whole variable domain NAGVMQNPRHLVRRRGQEARLRCSPMKGHSHVYWYRQLPEEGLKFMVYLQKENIIDESGMPKERFSAEFPKEGPSILRIQQVVRGDSAAYFCASSPRQSSGNTIYFGEGSWLTVV.

This clone was counted many times. This rearrangement joins TRBV27 to TRBJ1-1, with D tentatively TRBD1 (6 bases). V lost 5 bases, J lost 7 bases, and 11 bases lay in between. The CDR3 covers 12 residues. CDR1 is MNHEY and CDR2 is SMNVEV in the germline V gene (reference sequence). The CDR3 loop reads CASSIQGHEAFF. The CDR3 nucleotides are TGTGCCAGCAGTATACAGGGTCATGAAGCTTTCTTT.

This clone was seen once. V and J are TRBV4-2 and TRBJ1-6; D is ambiguous. This CDR3 contains 15 residues. V lost 1 base to trimming and J lost 1 base, with 5 bases between them. CDR1 and CDR2 from the germline V gene are LGHNA and YNFKEQ. This CDR3 is CASSQVGSYNSPLHF. CDR3 DNA: TGTGCCAGCAGCCAAGTGGGTTCCTATAATTCACCCCTCCACTTT.

Details on this clone: A read error may account for a junction end that differs from germline. V gene TRBV10-3 combines with J gene TRBJ2-7; TRBD1 agrees at 9 bases. Germline-derived CDR1 and CDR2 are ENHRY and SYGVKD. This CDR3 is 15 amino acids long. CDR3: CAVREGQGLSYEQYF. The CDR3, as DNA: TGTGCCGTCAGGGAGGGACAGGGATTATCCTACGAGCAGTACTTC.

This clone was seen a few times. This chain connects TRBV29-1 to TRBJ1-1, with 9 bases matching TRBD1. CDR1 and CDR2 (germline): SQVTM, ANQGSEA. This CDR3 is 13 amino acids long. J lost 4 bases, V lost 4 bases, and 4 bases had no gene match. The CDR3 DNA reads as TGCAGCGTTGGTGGACAGGGGTCCACTGAAGCTTTCTTT. It yields the protein CSVGGQGSTEAFF.

The chain links TRBV19 to TRBJ2-2, with 7 bases that match TRBD1. J lost 7 bases, V lost 4 bases, and 9 bases had no gene match. CDR3 length: 15 residues. CDR1 and CDR2 (germline): LNHDA, SQIVND (reference sequence). This CDR3 is CASSKRTTGFGELFF. CDR3 nucleotides: TGTGCCAGTAGTAAAAGAACGACAGGGTTCGGGGAGCTGTTTTTT.

The chain couples TRBV27 to TRBJ2-7, with D maybe TRBD1 (6 bases). V lost 8 bases and J 4 bases, leaving 18 bases between the germline ends. CDR3 length: 14 residues. Germline CDR1 MNHEY, CDR2 SMNVEV (reference sequence). The CDR3 protein is CASRAGVTGYEQYF. CDR3 DNA sequence: TGTGCCAGCCGAGCCGGAGTCACAGGGTACGAGCAGTACTTC.